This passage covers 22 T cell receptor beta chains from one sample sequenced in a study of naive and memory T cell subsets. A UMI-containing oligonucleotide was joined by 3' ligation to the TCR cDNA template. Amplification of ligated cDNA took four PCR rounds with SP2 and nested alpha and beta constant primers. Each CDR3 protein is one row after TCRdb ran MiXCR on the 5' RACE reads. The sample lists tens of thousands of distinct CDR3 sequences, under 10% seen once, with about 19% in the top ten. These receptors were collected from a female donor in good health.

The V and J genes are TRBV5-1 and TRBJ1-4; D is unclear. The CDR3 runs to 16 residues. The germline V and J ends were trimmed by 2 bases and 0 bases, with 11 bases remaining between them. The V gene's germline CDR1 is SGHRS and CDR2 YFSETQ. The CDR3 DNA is TGCGCCAGCAGCTTTAAAAGGGATCCAACTAATGAAAAACTGTTTTTT. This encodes CASSFKRDPTNEKLFF. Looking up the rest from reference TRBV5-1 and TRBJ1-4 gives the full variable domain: KAGVTQTPRYLIKTRGQQVTLSCSPISGHRSVSWYQQTPGQGLQFLFEYFSETQRNKGNFPGRFSGRQFSNSRSEMNVSTLELGDSALYLCASSFKRDPTNEKLFFGSGTQLSVL.

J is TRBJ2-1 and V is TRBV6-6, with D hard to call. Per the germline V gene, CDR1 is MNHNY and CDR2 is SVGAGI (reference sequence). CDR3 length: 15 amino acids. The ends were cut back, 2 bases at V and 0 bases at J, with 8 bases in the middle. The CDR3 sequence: CASSYEHSSYNEQFF. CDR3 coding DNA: TGTGCCAGCAGTTACGAACACAGCTCCTACAATGAGCAGTTCTTC.

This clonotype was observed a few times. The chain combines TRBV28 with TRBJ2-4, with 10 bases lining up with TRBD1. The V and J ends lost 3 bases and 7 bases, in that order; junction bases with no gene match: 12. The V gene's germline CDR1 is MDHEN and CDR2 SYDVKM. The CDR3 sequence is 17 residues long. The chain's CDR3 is CASSFRYVRDRGNIQYF. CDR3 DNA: TGTGCCAGCAGTTTTCGCTACGTCCGGGACAGGGGCAACATTCAGTACTTC.

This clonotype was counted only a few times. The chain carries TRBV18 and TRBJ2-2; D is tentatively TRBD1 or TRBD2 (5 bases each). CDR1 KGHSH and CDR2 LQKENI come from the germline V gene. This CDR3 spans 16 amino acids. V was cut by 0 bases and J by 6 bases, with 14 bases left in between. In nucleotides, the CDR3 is TGTGCCAGCTCACCACCGATAGGGACCGCGGCCGGGGAGCTGTTTTTT. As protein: CASSPPIGTAAGELFF.

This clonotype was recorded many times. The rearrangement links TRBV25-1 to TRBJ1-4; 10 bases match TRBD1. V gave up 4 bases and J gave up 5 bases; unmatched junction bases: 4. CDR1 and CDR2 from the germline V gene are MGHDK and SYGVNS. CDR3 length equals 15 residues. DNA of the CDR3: TGTGCCAGCAGTGGACGGACAGGGGGAAATGAAAAACTGTTTTTT. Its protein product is CASSGRTGGNEKLFF.

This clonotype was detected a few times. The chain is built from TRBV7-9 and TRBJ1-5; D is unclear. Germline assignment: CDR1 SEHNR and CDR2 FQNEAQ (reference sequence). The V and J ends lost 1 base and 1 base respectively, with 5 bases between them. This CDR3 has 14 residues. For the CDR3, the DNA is TGTGCCAGCAGCTTAGACAGCAGCAATCAGCCCCAGCATTTT. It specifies CASSLDSSNQPQHF.

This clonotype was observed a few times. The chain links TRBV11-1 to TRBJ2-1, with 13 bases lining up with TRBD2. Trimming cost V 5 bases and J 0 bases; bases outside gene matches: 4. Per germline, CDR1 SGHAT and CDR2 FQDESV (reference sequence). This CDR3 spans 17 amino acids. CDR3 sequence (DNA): TGTGCCAGCAGCAGGACTAGCGGGAGTAGCTCCTACAATGAGCAGTTCTTC. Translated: CASSRTSGSSSYNEQFF.

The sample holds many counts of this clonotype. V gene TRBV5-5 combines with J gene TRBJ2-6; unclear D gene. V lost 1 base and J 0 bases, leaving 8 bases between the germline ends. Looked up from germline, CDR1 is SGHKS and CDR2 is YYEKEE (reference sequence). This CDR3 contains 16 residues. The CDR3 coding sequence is TGTGCCAGCAGCTTGCTACCCGGCTCTGGGGCCAACGTCCTGACTTTC. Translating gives CASSLLPGSGANVLTF.

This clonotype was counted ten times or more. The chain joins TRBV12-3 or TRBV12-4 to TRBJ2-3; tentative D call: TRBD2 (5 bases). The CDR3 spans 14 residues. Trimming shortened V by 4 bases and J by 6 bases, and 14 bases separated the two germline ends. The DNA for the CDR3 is TGTGCCAGCAGTTCCCGATTGAGGGCGGATACGCAGTATTTT. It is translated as CASSSRLRADTQYF.

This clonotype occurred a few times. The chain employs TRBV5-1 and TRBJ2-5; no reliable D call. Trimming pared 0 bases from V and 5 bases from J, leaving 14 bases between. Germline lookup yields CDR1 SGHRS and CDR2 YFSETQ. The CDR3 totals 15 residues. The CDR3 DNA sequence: TGCGCCAGCAGCTTGGCGTCGGGCCAACAGGAGACCCAGTACTTC. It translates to CASSLASGQQETQYF.

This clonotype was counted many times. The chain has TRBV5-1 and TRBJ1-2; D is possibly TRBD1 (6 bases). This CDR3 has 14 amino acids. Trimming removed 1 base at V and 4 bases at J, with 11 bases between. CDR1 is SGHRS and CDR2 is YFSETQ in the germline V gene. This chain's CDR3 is CASSLSKGGYGYTF. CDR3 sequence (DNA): TGCGCCAGCAGCTTGTCGAAAGGGGGCTATGGCTACACCTTC. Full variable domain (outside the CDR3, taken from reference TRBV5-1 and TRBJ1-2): KAGVTQTPRYLIKTRGQQVTLSCSPISGHRSVSWYQQTPGQGLQFLFEYFSETQRNKGNFPGRFSGRQFSNSRSEMNVSTLELGDSALYLCASSLSKGGYGYTFGSGTRLTVV.

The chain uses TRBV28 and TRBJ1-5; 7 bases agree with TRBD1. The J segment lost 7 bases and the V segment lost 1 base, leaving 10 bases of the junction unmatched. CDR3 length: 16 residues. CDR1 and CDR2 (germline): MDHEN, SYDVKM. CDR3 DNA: TGTGCCAGCAGTTTATCCTCAGGGGGGCCGGGACAGCCCCAGCATTTT. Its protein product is CASSLSSGGPGQPQHF.

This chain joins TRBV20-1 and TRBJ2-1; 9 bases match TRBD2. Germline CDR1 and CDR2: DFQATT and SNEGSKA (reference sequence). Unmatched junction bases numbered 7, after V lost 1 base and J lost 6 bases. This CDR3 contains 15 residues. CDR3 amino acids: CSARVAGGLRNEQFF. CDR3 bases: TGCAGTGCTAGAGTCGCGGGGGGGCTGCGCAATGAGCAGTTCTTC.

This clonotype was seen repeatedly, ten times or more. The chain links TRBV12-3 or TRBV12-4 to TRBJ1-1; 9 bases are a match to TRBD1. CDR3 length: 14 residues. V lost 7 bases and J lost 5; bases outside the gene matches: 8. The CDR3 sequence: CASTAGQGRTEAFF. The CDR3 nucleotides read TGTGCCAGCACCGCGGGACAGGGTAGGACTGAAGCTTTCTTT.

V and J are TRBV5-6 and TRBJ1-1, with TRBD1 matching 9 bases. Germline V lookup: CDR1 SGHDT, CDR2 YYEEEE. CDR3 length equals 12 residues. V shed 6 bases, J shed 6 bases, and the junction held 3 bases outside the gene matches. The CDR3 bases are TGTGCCAGCATCGGGGACAGGGCTGAAGCTTTCTTT. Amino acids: CASIGDRAEAFF.

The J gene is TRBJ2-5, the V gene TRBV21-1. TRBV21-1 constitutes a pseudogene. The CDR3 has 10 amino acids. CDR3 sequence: CASRRETQYF. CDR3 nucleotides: TGTGCCAGCAGACGAGAGACCCAGTACTTC.

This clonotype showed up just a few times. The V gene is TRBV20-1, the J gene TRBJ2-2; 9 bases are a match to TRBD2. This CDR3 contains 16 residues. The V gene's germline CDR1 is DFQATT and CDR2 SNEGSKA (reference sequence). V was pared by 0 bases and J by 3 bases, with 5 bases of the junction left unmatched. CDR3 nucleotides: TGCAGTGCTAGAGATAATAGCGGGAGAGACACCGGGGAGCTGTTTTTT. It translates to CSARDNSGRDTGELFF.

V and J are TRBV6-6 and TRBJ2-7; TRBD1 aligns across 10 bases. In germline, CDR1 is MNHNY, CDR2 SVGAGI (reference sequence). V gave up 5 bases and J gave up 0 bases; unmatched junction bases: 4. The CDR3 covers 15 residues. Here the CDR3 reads CASSPRTGGSYEQYF. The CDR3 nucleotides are TGTGCCAGCAGTCCTCGGACAGGGGGCTCCTACGAGCAGTACTTC.

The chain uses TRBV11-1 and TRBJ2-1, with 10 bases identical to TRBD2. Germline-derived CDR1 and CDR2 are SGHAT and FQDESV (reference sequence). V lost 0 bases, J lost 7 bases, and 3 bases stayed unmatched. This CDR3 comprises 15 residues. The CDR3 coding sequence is TGTGCCAGCAGCTTAGCCCTAGCGGGAGTTAATGAGCAGTTCTTC. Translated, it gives CASSLALAGVNEQFF.

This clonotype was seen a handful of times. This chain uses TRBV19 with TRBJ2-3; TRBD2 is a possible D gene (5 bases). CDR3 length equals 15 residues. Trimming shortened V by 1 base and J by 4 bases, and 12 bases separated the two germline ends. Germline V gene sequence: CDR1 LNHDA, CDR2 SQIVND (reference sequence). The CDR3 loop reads CASSIATAGADTQYF. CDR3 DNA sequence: TGTGCCAGTAGTATAGCCACCGCGGGCGCAGATACGCAGTATTTT.

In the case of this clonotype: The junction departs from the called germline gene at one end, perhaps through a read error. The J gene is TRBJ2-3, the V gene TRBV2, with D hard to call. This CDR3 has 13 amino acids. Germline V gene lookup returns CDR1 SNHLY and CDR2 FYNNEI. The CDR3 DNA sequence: TGTGCCAGCAGAGAAGATATCCCGAGTACGCAGTATTTT. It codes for CASREDIPSTQYF.

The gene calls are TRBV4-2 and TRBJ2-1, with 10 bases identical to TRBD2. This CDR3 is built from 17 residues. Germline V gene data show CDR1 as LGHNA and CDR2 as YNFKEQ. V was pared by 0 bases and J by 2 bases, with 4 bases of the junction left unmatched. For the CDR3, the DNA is TGTGCCAGCAGCCAAGATCTAGCGGGAGCCACCTACAATGAGCAGTTCTTC. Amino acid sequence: CASSQDLAGATYNEQFF.